This TCR beta chain was sequenced in a study of neurological immune-mediated disorders. Study summary: The multiple sclerosis group of 34 included roughly 31 relapsing-remitting and 3 secondary progressive patients. The study's findings and limits: One related-CDR3 cluster, found by phylogenetic grouping, held repertoires of 18 of 34 multiple sclerosis patients and is a possible signature. For the multiple sclerosis repertoire cluster, an association with any clinical or MRI feature was absent.

The ends lost 4 bases at V and 7 bases at J; junction bases unmatched: 6. The length of the CDR3 is 15 residues. Time point denoted: longitudinal time-point 2. The cDNA came from 5'RACE, which used 10-nucleotide random UMIs. TCRdb used MiXCR to reprocess the 5' RACE reads, holding one entry per CDR3 protein. The sample gives approximately 80,000 distinct CDR3 sequences, over 4.5% of which show up once; 7.9% is in the top ten. Ten or more counts support this clonotype. No antigen is known for it. This clonotype was sampled from a woman aged 55-75 years with multiple sclerosis. The chain combines TRBV12-3 or TRBV12-4 with TRBJ1-6; 8 bases agree with TRBD1. Material for sequencing was PBMCs. The CDR3 spells CASSSATGGNSPLHF. As DNA, the CDR3 is TGTGCCAGCAGTTCCGCCACAGGGGGGAATTCACCCCTCCACTTT.